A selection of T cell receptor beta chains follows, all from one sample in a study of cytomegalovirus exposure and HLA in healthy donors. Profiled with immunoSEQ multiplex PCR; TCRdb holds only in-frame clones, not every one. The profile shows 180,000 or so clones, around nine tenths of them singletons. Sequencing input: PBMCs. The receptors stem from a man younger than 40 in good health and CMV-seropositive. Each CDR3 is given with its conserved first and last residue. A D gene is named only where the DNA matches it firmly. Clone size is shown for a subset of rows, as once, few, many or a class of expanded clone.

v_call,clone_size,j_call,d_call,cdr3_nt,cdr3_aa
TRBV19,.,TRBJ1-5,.,TGTGCCAGTACCATGGGGCGGAAAAATCAGCCCCAGCATTTT,CASTMGRKNQPQHF
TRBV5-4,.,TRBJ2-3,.,TGTGCCAGCAGCGCCTCCGAGACTACCCACACAGATACGCAGTATTTT,CASSASETTHTDTQYF
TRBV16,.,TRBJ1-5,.,TGTGCCAGCAGCCCGACGGGGTTGGGCAATCAGCCCCAGCATTTT,CASSPTGLGNQPQHF
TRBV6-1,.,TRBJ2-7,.,TGTGCCAGCAGAGGGCAGTCTTACGAGCAGTACTTC,CASRGQSYEQYF
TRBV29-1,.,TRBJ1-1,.,TGCAGCGTCCGCCGGCGGGGTTTCACTGAAGCTTTCTTT,CSVRRRGFTEAFF
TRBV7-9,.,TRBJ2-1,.,TGTGCCAGCTCGGGCGGGGCCTACAATGAGCAGTTCTTC,CASSGGAYNEQFF
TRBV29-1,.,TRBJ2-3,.,TGCAGCGTTCTGGGGGCTAGCACAGATACGCAGTATTTT,CSVLGASTDTQYF
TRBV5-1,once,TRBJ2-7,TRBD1,TGCGCCAGCAGTCTCCCGGGACAGGGGGTCGTCTACGAGCAGTACTTC,CASSLPGQGVVYEQYF
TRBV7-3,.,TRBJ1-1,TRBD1,TGTGCCAGCAGCTCGGGGACAGTGAACACTGAAGCTTTCTTT,CASSSGTVNTEAFF
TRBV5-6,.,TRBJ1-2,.,TGTGCCAGCACAACTACGGTCGGGCGCTATGGCTACACCTTC,CASTTTVGRYGYTF
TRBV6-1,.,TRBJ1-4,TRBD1,TGTGCCAGCAGTACCTCGACAGGGGGAGGCGAAAAACTGTTTTTT,CASSTSTGGGEKLFF
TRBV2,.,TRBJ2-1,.,TGTGCCAGCAGGGGCGTGGCCTACAATGAGCAGTTCTTC,CASRGVAYNEQFF
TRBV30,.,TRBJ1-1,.,TGTGCGGGGGGTACCTCTGGGACTGAAGCTTTCTTT,CAGGTSGTEAFF
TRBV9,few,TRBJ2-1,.,TGTGCCAGCAGCCGAGGTGGGAGCTCCTACAATGAGCAGTTCTTC,CASSRGGSSYNEQFF